What follows describes a single TCR beta chain. These data are taken from a study of shared clonotypes between healthy human individuals. At the level of the study: Per donor, three plates held CD4 naive cells, three held CD4 memory, two held CD8 naive and one held CD8 memory.

Around 32,000 T cell genomes, or approximately 200 ng DNA, went into the sorted-subset replicate PCRs. Repertoires were generated with immunoSEQ multiplex PCR, while TCRdb's copy carries only in-frame clones and drops some. The sample comprises about 680,000 clones, about 92% of which are singletons, and nearly 25% rests with the top ten. CD8 cells regarded as naive lacked CD45RO, were positively chosen for CCR7, and omitted terminally differentiated effector memory CD45RA+ cells. The germline gives CDR1 LNHDA, CDR2 SQIVND (reference sequence). CDR3 size: 11 residues. Between the trimmed V and J ends, which lost 11 bases and 4 bases, there was a span of 11 bases.

Sample: naive CD8+ T cells sorted from blood. The source of this sequence is a man under 40 in good health. This chain uses TRBV19 with TRBJ2-5, with D unresolved. The CDR3 DNA reads TGTGCCTTTCGAACGTCAGAGACCCAGTACTTC. Protein sequence: CAFRTSETQYF.